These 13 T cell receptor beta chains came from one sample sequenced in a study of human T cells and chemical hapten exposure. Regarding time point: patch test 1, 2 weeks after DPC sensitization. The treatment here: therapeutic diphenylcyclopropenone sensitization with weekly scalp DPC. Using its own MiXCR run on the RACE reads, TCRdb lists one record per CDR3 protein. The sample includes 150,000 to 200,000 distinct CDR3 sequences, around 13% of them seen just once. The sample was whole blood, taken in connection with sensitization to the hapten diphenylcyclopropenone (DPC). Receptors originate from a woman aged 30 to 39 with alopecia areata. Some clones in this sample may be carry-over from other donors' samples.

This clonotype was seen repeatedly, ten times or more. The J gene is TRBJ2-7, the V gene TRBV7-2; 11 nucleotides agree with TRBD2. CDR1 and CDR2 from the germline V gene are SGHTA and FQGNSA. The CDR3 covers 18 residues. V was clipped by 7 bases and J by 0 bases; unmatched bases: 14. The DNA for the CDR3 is TGTGCCAGCACCCCAGGCCCTCTAGCGGGAGGCCCCTCCTACGAGCAGTACTTC. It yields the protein CASTPGPLAGGPSYEQYF.

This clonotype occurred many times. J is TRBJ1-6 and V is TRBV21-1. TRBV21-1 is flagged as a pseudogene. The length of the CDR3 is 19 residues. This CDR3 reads CASSKILSSESSYNSPLHF. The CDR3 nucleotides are TGTGCCAGCAGCAAAATATTAAGCAGCGAGAGCTCCTATAATTCACCCCTCCACTTT.

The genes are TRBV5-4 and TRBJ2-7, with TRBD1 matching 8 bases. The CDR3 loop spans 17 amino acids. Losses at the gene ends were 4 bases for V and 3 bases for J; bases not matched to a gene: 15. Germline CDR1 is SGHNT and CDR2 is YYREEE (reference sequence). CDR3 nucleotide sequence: TGTGCCAGCAGCCCTGGCTGGGGACAGGTTAAGGGCTACGAGCAGTACTTC. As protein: CASSPGWGQVKGYEQYF.

In nucleotides, the CDR3 is TGCGCCAGCAGCTCGACAGGGGGCTCCCAAGAGACCCAGTACTTC. Protein product: CASSSTGGSQETQYF. This chain links TRBV5-1 with TRBJ2-5; TRBD1 matches 10 bases. The V gene end was trimmed by 3 bases and the J gene end by 1 base; junction bases not matched to a gene: 3. The CDR3 runs to 15 residues. The germline V gene encodes CDR1 SGHRS and CDR2 YFSETQ. Filled out from reference TRBV5-1 and TRBJ2-5, the complete variable domain reads KAGVTQTPRYLIKTRGQQVTLSCSPISGHRSVSWYQQTPGQGLQFLFEYFSETQRNKGNFPGRFSGRQFSNSRSEMNVSTLELGDSALYLCASSSTGGSQETQYFGPGTRLLVL.

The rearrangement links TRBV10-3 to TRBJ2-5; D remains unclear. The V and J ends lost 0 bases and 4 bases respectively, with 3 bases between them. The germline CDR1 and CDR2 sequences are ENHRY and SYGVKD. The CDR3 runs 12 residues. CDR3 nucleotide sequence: TGTGCCATCAGTGAGTCAGTAGAGACCCAGTACTTC. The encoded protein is CAISESVETQYF.

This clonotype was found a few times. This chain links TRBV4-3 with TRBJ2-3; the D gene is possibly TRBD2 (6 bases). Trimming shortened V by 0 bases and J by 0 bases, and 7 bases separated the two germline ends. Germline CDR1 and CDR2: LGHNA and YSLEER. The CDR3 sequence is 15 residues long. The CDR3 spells CASSQDGTSTDTQYF. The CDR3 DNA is TGCGCCAGCAGCCAAGACGGGACTAGCACAGATACGCAGTATTTT.

The CDR3 bases are TGTGCCAGCAGTTCAGGCCTTCGGGGCGGAACCTACAATGAGCAGTTCTTC. This sequence encodes CASSSGLRGGTYNEQFF. The chain couples TRBV12-3 or TRBV12-4 to TRBJ2-1, with D possibly being TRBD1 or TRBD2 (5 bases each). V shed 4 bases and J shed 2 bases, with 18 bases lying between them. This CDR3 contains 17 residues.

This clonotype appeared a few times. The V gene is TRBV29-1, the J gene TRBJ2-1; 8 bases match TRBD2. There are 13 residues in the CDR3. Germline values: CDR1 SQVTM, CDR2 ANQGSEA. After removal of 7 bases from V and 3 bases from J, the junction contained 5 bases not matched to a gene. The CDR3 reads CSGTGLGYNEQFF. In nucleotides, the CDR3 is TGCAGCGGGACGGGACTAGGCTACAATGAGCAGTTCTTC.

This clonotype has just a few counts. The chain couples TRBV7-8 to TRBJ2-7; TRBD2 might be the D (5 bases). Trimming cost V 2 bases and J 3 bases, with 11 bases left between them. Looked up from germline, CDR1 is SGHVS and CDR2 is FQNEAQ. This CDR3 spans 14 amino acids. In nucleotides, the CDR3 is TGTGCCAGCAGCTTATCAGGTGGAGGCTACGAGCAGTACTTC. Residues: CASSLSGGGYEQYF.

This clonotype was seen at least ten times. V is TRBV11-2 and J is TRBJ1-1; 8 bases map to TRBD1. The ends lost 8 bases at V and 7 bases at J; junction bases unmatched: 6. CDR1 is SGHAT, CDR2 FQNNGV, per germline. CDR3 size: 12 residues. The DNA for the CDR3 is TGTGCCAGCTCTCGGACAGGGAGTGAAGCTTTCTTT. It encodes CASSRTGSEAFF. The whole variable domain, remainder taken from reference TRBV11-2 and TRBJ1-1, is EAGVAQSPRYKIIEKRQSVAFWCNPISGHATLYWYQQILGQGPKLLIQFQNNGVVDDSQLPKDRFSAERLKGVDSTLKIQPAKLEDSAVYLCASSRTGSEAFFGQGTRLTVV.

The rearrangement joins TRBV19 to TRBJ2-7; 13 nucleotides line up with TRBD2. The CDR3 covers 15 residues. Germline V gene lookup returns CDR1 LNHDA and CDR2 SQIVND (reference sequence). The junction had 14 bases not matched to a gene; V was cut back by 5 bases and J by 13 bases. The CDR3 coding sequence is TGTGCCAGTAGTTCACTAGCGGGAGGGCCTTCCGCACGCTACTTC. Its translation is CASSSLAGGPSARYF.

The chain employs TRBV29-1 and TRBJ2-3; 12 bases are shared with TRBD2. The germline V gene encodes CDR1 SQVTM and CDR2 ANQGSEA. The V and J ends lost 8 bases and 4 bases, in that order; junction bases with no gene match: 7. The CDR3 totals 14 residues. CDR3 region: CSTSGTSGSDTQYF. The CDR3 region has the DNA TGCAGCACTTCCGGGACTAGCGGGTCAGATACGCAGTATTTT.

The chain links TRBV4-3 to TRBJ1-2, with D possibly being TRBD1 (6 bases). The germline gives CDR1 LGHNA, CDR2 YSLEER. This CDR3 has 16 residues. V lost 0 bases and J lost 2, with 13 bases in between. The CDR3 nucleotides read TGCGCCAGCAGCCAAGATCCCAGGGGACGAAACTATGGCTACACCTTC. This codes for CASSQDPRGRNYGYTF.